This T cell receptor (beta chain) was sequenced for a study of T-cell reconstitution after alpha-beta-depleted transplantation in children (dated by TCRdb to about 2016). With regard to the full study: T-cell immune reconstitution after TCRalphabeta/CD19-depleted allogeneic hematopoietic cell transplantation in children was quantitatively tracked in the study by means of TCR repertoire profiling.

Library prep was done by PCR. The instrument given in TCRdb is Illumina HiSeq 2500. TCR libraries were prepared with molecular barcoding, using unique molecular identifiers to normalize TCRbeta repertoire quantification. The public reads were quality trimmed at Q25 with fastp and then assembled into clones with MiXCR by TCRdb, keeping productive beta chains. Identical CDR3 protein sequences are pooled into one entry, listed with their most common genes and DNA. For this sample there are about 600,000 distinct CDR3 sequences; 10% appear just once. The ten largest clones take up 4% to 5% of the sample. V loses 5 bases, J loses 9 bases, and the germline ends lie 23 bases apart. The CDR3 starts with the cysteine, ends with the phenylalanine, and has 16 residues. Solely the CDR3 DNA is kept, with 48 bases framed from the first base. For CDR1 and CDR2, the germline V gene lists MDHEN and SYDVKM. This clonotype turned up a few times. No antigen is known for it. No per-base quality is available; no much larger clone lies one base away.

The specimen was PBMCs from the stem cell graft donor, collected from the stem cell graft. This receptor chain uses TRBV28 and TRBJ2-1, with the D segment possibly TRBD1 or TRBD2, each aligning over 6 bases. This receptor was obtained from a human donor who donated a stem cell graft to a child with acute myeloid leukemia. In nucleotides, the sequence is TGTGCCAGCAGTCCAGTGGACAGTGCGGGGAATGGTGAGCAGTTCTTC. Its protein reads: CASSPVDSAGNGEQFF.